This TCR beta chain was recorded in a study of identical twins. The CDR3 runs to 13 residues. Trimming stripped 4 bases from V and 8 bases from J, with 11 bases between. Germline V lookup: CDR1 KGHSH, CDR2 LQKENI. Template switching supplied a universal primer site; unique molecular identifiers were carried on the cDNA. Using its own MiXCR run on the 5' RACE reads, TCRdb lists one record per CDR3 protein. The sample lists some 570,000 distinct CDR3 sequences, 20% to 25% occurring once. The study, taken as a whole, reports: Cord blood beta clonotypes present at high abundance carried fewer insertions; no such pattern appeared in memory repertoires. Invariant MAIT and iNKT cells could partly confound zero-insertion analyses.

For this clonotype: Antigen unknown.

Donors were all healthy Caucasians. These data were also filed under a second study, of yellow fever vaccine responses in identical twins.

The chain employs TRBV18 and TRBJ1-4; D not resolved. Material: CD4+ T cells sorted from blood. The clonotype was recovered from a woman under 30 in good health. CDR3 amino acids: CASSQGLREKLFF. The CDR3 nucleotides are TGTGCCAGCTCACAAGGGTTACGAGAAAAACTGTTTTTT.